The sequence of this T cell receptor beta chain was determined in a study of blood T cell repertoires in COVID-19. Study at large: Sample material is recorded as cDNA or gDNA derived from T cells, B-cell-depleted T cells, or PBMCs.

Profiled with immunoSEQ multiplex PCR; TCRdb holds only in-frame clones, not every one. The table includes 200,000 to 250,000 clones, under 90% detected once. This CDR3 contains 15 residues. Per germline, CDR1 MNHNY and CDR2 SVGAGI (reference sequence). V lost 5 bases, J lost 5 bases, and 10 bases stayed unmatched. Sequenced: PBMCs or T cells enriched from blood (not recorded which). This chain links TRBV6-6 with TRBJ2-5, with 8 nucleotides matching TRBD2. The TCR was taken from a woman in her sixties who had recovered from COVID-19. CDR3: CASSTVAGGRETQYF. The CDR3 bases are TGTGCCAGCAGTACGGTGGCGGGAGGCAGGGAGACCCAGTACTTC.